This TCR beta chain came from a study of blood T cell repertoires in COVID-19. For the study at large: The United States, Italy and Spain provided the acute and convalescent COVID-19 samples. PBMCs, B-cell-depleted T cells, or T cells provided the cDNA or gDNA that made up the material.

Only in-frame clones appear in the TCRdb table, and some are missing; sequencing was by immunoSEQ multiplex PCR. This table has 200,000 to 300,000 clones, roughly 76% appearing once. This CDR3 is built from 17 residues. CDR1 SNHLY and CDR2 FYNNEI come from the germline V gene. J gave up 0 bases and V 6 bases, and 10 bases lay outside the gene matches. This receptor was obtained from a woman older than 75 with COVID-19, enrolled during active disease. The source material was peripheral blood. The chain links TRBV2 to TRBJ1-4, with 7 bases matching TRBD1. As DNA, the CDR3 is TGTGCCAGCAGCTTCGGGACAGTGCTTGCAACTAATGAAAAACTGTTTTTT. Its translation is CASSFGTVLATNEKLFF. Combining the CDR3 with reference TRBV2 and TRBJ1-4 gives the whole variable domain EPEVTQTPSHQVTQMGQEVILRCVPISNHLYFYWYRQILGQKVEFLVSFYNNEISEKSEIFDDQFSVERPDGSNFTLKIRSTKLEDSAMYFCASSFGTVLATNEKLFFGSGTQLSVL.